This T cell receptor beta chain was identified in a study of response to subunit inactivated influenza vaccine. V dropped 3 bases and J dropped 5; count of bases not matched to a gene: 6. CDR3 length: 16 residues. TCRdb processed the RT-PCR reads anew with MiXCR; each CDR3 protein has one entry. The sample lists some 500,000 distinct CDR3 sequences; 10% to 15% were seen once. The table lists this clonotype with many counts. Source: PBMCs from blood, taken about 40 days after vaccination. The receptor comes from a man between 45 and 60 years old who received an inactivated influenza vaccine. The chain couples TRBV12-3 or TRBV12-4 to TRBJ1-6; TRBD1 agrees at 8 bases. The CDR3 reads CASSFRTGSNNSPLHF. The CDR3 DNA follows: TGTGCCAGCAGTTTTCGGACAGGGAGCAATAATTCACCCCTCCACTTT.